Listed here are 5 T cell receptor beta chains from one sample, sequenced in a study of blood T cells in healthy people across ages (dated by TCRdb to 2014 to 2015). Receptor libraries were prepared by 5' RACE. Sequencing used an Illumina HiSeq 2500. A second PCR of roughly 7 to 11 cycles was performed with a sample-barcoded 5' primer and a J-beta primer mix. Starting from the raw public reads, TCRdb applied fastp trimming at Q25, assembled clones with MiXCR and retained in-frame beta chains. Each entry merges the rows of one CDR3 protein and shows their most common DNA and genes. For this sample there are roughly 1.5 million distinct CDR3 sequences; about 42% appear just once. The top ten hold approximately 4.1% of the sample. Sequenced material: blood. The receptors come from a woman aged 18 to 35 in good health.

Concerning this clonotype itself: This may be a read error: a much more frequent sequence differs by one nucleotide. The genes are TRBV10-3 and TRBJ2-5; 9 bases fit TRBD2. CDR3 length: 14 residues. Unmatched junction bases numbered 11, after V lost 4 bases and J lost 11 bases. Looked up from germline, CDR1 is ENHRY and CDR2 is SYGVKD. CDR3 nucleotide sequence: TGTGCCATCAGTGGTCTAGCGGGGAGCAATGAGCAGTACTTC. Its translation: CAISGLAGSNEQYF.

This clonotype has more than one count but fewer than ten. The chain couples TRBV30 to TRBJ1-2; perhaps TRBD1 as D (5 bases). This CDR3 is 13 amino acids long. Germline lookup yields CDR1 GTSNPN and CDR2 SVGIG (reference sequence). Trimming removed 0 bases at V and 8 bases at J, with 13 bases between. CDR3 loop: CAWSVNRGYGYTF. The CDR3 coding sequence is TGTGCCTGGAGTGTAAATAGGGGATACGGCTACACCTTC.

This clonotype appeared many times. This chain connects TRBV6-5 to TRBJ2-3; 10 positions match TRBD2. J lost 3 bases, V lost 8 bases, and 5 bases had no gene match. There are 14 residues in the CDR3. The V gene's germline CDR1 is MNHEY and CDR2 SVGAGI. The CDR3 DNA reads TGTGCCAGCTTTCTAGCGGGGGCGACAGATACGCAGTATTTT. Translated: CASFLAGATDTQYF.

V is TRBV7-6 and J is TRBJ1-1; 9 bases agree with TRBD1. The CDR3 runs 14 residues. Germline V lookup: CDR1 SGHVS, CDR2 FNYEAQ. The junction had 7 bases not matched to a gene; V was cut back by 4 bases and J by 7 bases. This CDR3 reads CASSSLQGASEAFF. CDR3 bases: TGTGCCAGCAGCTCCTTACAGGGGGCTAGTGAAGCTTTCTTT.

This clonotype was seen only a few times. V usage is TRBV12-3 or TRBV12-4 and J usage is TRBJ2-3, with unresolved D. This CDR3 is built from 13 residues. With 2 bases removed from V and 6 bases from J, the gap between germline ends came to 9 bases. DNA of the CDR3: TGTGCCAGCAGTTTAATGCGACCCGATACGCAGTATTTT. Amino acids: CASSLMRPDTQYF.